This entry features one TCR beta chain sequence. Its specificity is unknown. Deep was the level used in running the assay. Sequenced by immunoSEQ multiplex PCR; TCRdb stores in-frame clones only, minus some. The sample records roughly 1,500,000 clones, approximately 98.5% being singletons. Trimming removed 0 bases from V and 5 bases from J; junction bases left unmatched: 1. This CDR3 has 13 residues. Germline V gives CDR1 SGHNT, CDR2 YYREEE (reference sequence). This specimen comes from a study of shared clonotypes between healthy human individuals. General observations from the study: Clonotypes that were shared across a handful of donors made up around 5% of naive CD4 clonotypes. Naive subsets tended to show greater estimated richness than memory subsets. Sampling involved blood alone; tissue repertoires likely differ.

Sequenced input: naive CD4+ T cells sorted from blood. Subset defined: CD45RA+ positively selected. This chain joins TRBV5-4 and TRBJ1-2; 7 nucleotides match TRBD1. The receptor's source is a man under 40 in good health. The CDR3 DNA reads TGTGCCAGCAGCTTGGGGGGACAGTATGGCTACACCTTC. The encoded protein is CASSLGGQYGYTF.